Listed below are T cell receptor beta chains from one sample, sequenced in a study of T cells in Graves' hyperthyroidism and ophthalmopathy. TCRdb analysed the multiplex PCR reads with MiXCR anew, one entry per CDR3 protein. Among fewer than 350,000 distinct CDR3 sequences, 15% to 20% were seen once, and the ten largest hold about 16%. Input material: blood. The receptors originated from a woman aged 40-49 years with Graves' ophthalmopathy. Both conserved end residues are part of each CDR3. The D gene is left open where the match is weak. The size field is filled for only some rows; it gives once, few, many or a size class.

V gene	D gene	clone size	J gene	CDR3 protein	CDR3 DNA
TRBV28	-	many	TRBJ1-2	CASTVGYGYTF	TGTGCCAGCACAGTGGGCTATGGCTACACCTTC
TRBV12-3/TRBV12-4	-	many	TRBJ1-3	CASRQTASGNTIYF	TGTGCCAGCAGACAGACAGCCTCTGGAAACACCATATATTTT
TRBV2	-	many	TRBJ2-2	CASREGPTGELFF	TGTGCCAGCAGGGAGGGGCCAACCGGGGAGCTGTTTTTT
TRBV6-1	-	few	TRBJ1-2	CASSTPSTANYGYTF	TGTGCCAGCAGTACACCGTCGACGGCGAACTATGGCTACACCTTC
TRBV6-5	TRBD1	few	TRBJ1-1	CASSYAHDRGTEAFF	TGTGCCAGCAGTTACGCCCACGACAGGGGCACTGAAGCTTTCTTT
TRBV7-2	TRBD1	many	TRBJ1-5	CASSSFTGGAVRPQHF	TGTGCCAGCAGCTCCTTCACAGGGGGCGCCGTTCGGCCCCAGCATTTT
TRBV6-1	-	many	TRBJ2-5	CASSPRPKTQYF	TGTGCCAGCAGTCCTCGCCCGAAGACCCAGTACTTC
TRBV12-3/TRBV12-4	-	few	TRBJ2-5	CASRRQWQETQYF	TGTGCCAGCAGGCGACAGTGGCAAGAGACCCAGTACTTC
TRBV5-1	TRBD2	many	TRBJ2-1	CASSGTSGSYNEQFF	TGCGCCAGCTCGGGGACTAGCGGGTCCTACAATGAGCAGTTCTTC
TRBV28	-	many	TRBJ1-3	CASSLLFSGTSGNTIYF	TGTGCCAGCAGTTTATTGTTTTCAGGGACCTCTGGAAACACCATATATTTT
TRBV25-1	-	few	TRBJ1-2	CASSEYEHYGYTF	TGTGCCAGCAGTGAATATGAACATTATGGCTACACCTTC
TRBV9	TRBD1	many	TRBJ1-2	CASSKTGTGVYGYTF	TGTGCCAGCAGCAAAACCGGGACAGGGGTCTATGGCTACACCTTC
TRBV12-3/TRBV12-4	-	-	TRBJ1-5	CASQRGGPINQPQHF	TGTGCCAGCCAAAGGGGGGGGCCAATCAATCAGCCCCAGCATTTT
TRBV6-1	-	many	TRBJ1-1	CAPSTGGRNTEAFF	TGTGCCCCCTCCACCGGGGGGCGGAACACTGAAGCTTTCTTT
TRBV20-1	-	-	TRBJ1-2	CSATRGPYGYTF	TGCAGTGCTACCAGGGGACCCTATGGCTACACCTTC
TRBV6-2/TRBV6-3	-	many	TRBJ1-5	CASRGQGTGNQPQHF	TGTGCCAGCAGAGGTCAGGGTACGGGCAATCAGCCCCAGCATTTT
TRBV27	TRBD1	-	TRBJ2-4	CASSRDSVVNIQYF	TGTGCCAGCAGCCGGGACAGCGTGGTAAACATTCAGTACTTC
TRBV6-5	TRBD1	many	TRBJ1-5	CASSYFQGGQPQHF	TGTGCCAGCAGTTACTTTCAGGGGGGACAGCCCCAGCATTTT
TRBV5-1	-	many	TRBJ2-7	CASSLGLSPPVWEQYF	TGCGCCAGCAGCTTGGGTTTGTCACCCCCGGTATGGGAGCAGTACTTC
TRBV28	TRBD2	many	TRBJ2-7	CATCERDLREQYF	TGTGCCACCTGCGAGCGGGACTTACGGGAGCAGTACTTC
TRBV28	-	many	TRBJ2-5	CASSLPLQGIGETQYF	TGTGCCAGCAGCCTTCCCTTACAGGGAATAGGGGAGACCCAGTACTTC
TRBV28	TRBD2	-	TRBJ2-7	CASRGSTSGAAYEQYF	TGTGCCAGCAGGGGATCGACTAGCGGGGCCGCCTACGAGCAGTACTTC
TRBV28	TRBD1	many	TRBJ2-2	CASSFDRGYGELFF	TGTGCCAGCAGTTTTGACAGGGGGTACGGGGAGCTGTTTTTT
TRBV3-1	-	many	TRBJ2-7	CASSHLGRTHSYEQYF	TGTGCCAGCAGCCATCTCGGACGGACCCACTCCTACGAGCAGTACTTC
TRBV24-1	-	many	TRBJ2-2	CATRRAGDTGELFF	TGTGCCACCAGGCGGGCAGGGGACACCGGGGAGCTGTTTTTT
TRBV20-1	-	many	TRBJ1-5	CSARDSTDQPQHF	TGCAGTGCTAGAGATAGTACCGATCAGCCCCAGCATTTT
TRBV7-3	TRBD1	many	TRBJ2-2	CASSATGGWAGELFF	TGTGCCAGCAGCGCGACAGGGGGCTGGGCCGGGGAGCTGTTTTTT
TRBV19	-	many	TRBJ1-1	CASSITAAYTEAFF	TGTGCCAGTAGTATAACAGCAGCTTACACTGAAGCTTTCTTT
TRBV19	TRBD2	many	TRBJ2-5	CASSIGGGQETQYF	TGTGCCAGTAGTATAGGCGGGGGCCAAGAGACCCAGTACTTC
TRBV6-2/TRBV6-3	-	many	TRBJ1-5	CAISEISNQPQHF	TGTGCCATCTCCGAGATTAGCAATCAGCCCCAGCATTTT
TRBV10-3	TRBD2	many	TRBJ2-2	CAISESGSGTGELFF	TGTGCCATCAGTGAAAGCGGGAGCGGTACCGGGGAGCTGTTTTTT
TRBV30	-	many	TRBJ2-7	CAWVRGRNYEQYF	TGTGCCTGGGTACGAGGACGGAACTACGAGCAGTACTTC
TRBV5-1	TRBD1	many	TRBJ2-7	CASSKGHRGFAGYEQYF	TGCGCCAGCAGCAAAGGCCACAGGGGATTCGCTGGCTACGAGCAGTACTTC
TRBV15	TRBD1	many	TRBJ1-1	CATSRGLNRDRVRGTEAFF	TGTGCCACCAGCCGAGGACTGAACCGGGACAGGGTAAGAGGGACTGAAGCTTTCTTT
TRBV11-2	TRBD1	many	TRBJ2-5	CASSLPGQGAQETQYF	TGTGCCAGCAGCCTTCCGGGACAGGGGGCGCAAGAGACCCAGTACTTC
TRBV6-1	TRBD1	-	TRBJ1-2	CASSSGTGGSAF	TGTGCCAGCAGCTCCGGGACAGGGGGCTCGGCCTTC
TRBV12-3/TRBV12-4	-	few	TRBJ1-5	CASSFGGVHQPQHF	TGTGCCAGCAGTTTTGGGGGTGTTCATCAGCCCCAGCATTTT
TRBV20-1	TRBD1	many	TRBJ2-2	CSAESGTGSYGELFF	TGCAGTGCCGAATCCGGGACAGGGTCGTACGGGGAGCTGTTTTTT
TRBV28	TRBD2	many	TRBJ2-7	CASSLVSSGYFYEQYF	TGTGCCAGCAGTTTGGTTTCTAGCGGGTACTTCTACGAGCAGTACTTC
TRBV20-1	-	many	TRBJ2-5	CSARGRGEYQEAQYF	TGCAGTGCTAGAGGGAGAGGCGAGTACCAAGAGGCCCAGTACTTC
TRBV18	-	few	TRBJ1-2	CASSDGTVTYGYTF	TGTGCCAGCTCGGACGGGACCGTGACCTATGGCTACACCTTC
TRBV10-3	-	-	TRBJ2-6	CAISPGASGANVLTF	TGTGCCATCAGTCCGGGGGCTAGTGGGGCCAACGTCCTGACTTTC
TRBV10-2	-	many	TRBJ2-7	CASRYDRSYEQYF	TGCGCCAGCAGATACGACAGGAGCTACGAGCAGTACTTC
TRBV30	TRBD2	many	TRBJ2-2	CAWSPLLLAGVVGELFF	TGTGCCTGGAGCCCCCTCTTACTAGCGGGAGTTGTCGGGGAGCTGTTTTTT
TRBV11-1	-	-	TRBJ1-3	CASSQTTFQVTGNTIYF	TGTGCCAGCAGCCAAACAACCTTCCAGGTGACTGGAAACACCATATATTTT
TRBV30	-	many	TRBJ1-3	CAWSVRRFSGNTIYF	TGTGCCTGGAGTGTACGGCGGTTCTCTGGAAACACCATATATTTT